These 7 T cell receptor beta chains came from one sample sequenced in a study of T cell responses to AZD1222 COVID-19 vaccine. Generated by immunoSEQ multiplex PCR, the TCRdb table keeps only in-frame clones and is missing some. The data hold about 170,000 clones, with roughly nine tenths observed a single time. The material sequenced was peripheral blood, taken on day 0 of AZD1222 vaccination. The receptors come from an adult in good health.

This chain joins TRBV6-1 and TRBJ1-1; perhaps TRBD1 as D (5 bases). The CDR3 length is 13 residues. The V end was cut by 2 bases, the J end by 3 bases, with 7 bases between. Germline CDR1 and CDR2: MNHNS and SASEGT. The CDR3 loop is CASSEQGYTEAFF. The CDR3 nucleotides read TGTGCCAGCAGTGAACAGGGTTACACTGAAGCTTTCTTT.

The V and J genes are TRBV19 and TRBJ1-2; maybe TRBD1 (6 bases). The V gene's germline CDR1 is LNHDA and CDR2 SQIVND (reference sequence). The CDR3 consists of 15 residues. Between the trimmed V and J ends, which lost 9 bases and 0 bases, there was a span of 17 bases. CDR3 DNA sequence: TGTGCCAGCGGGGACATAATCCCCTCTAACTATGGCTACACCTTC. It translates to CASGDIIPSNYGYTF.

The J gene is TRBJ1-4, the V gene TRBV18; D possibly corresponds to TRBD1 (5 bases). This CDR3 is 13 amino acids long. The V end lost 7 bases, the J end lost 8 bases, and 14 bases lay between the germline ends. Germline V gene data show CDR1 as KGHSH and CDR2 as LQKENI. The CDR3 DNA is TGTGCCAGCTGCCGGGGCCCAGAGGAAAAACTGTTTTTT. Protein: CASCRGPEEKLFF.

This clone was seen only a few times. V is TRBV5-5 and J is TRBJ2-1; tentative D call: TRBD1 (6 bases). The length of the CDR3 is 14 residues. Trimming left V 4 bases short and J 8 bases short, with 16 bases between. Germline CDR1 SGHKS, CDR2 YYEKEE (reference sequence). The CDR3 DNA is TGTGCCAGCAGCACCTCACAGGGTTGGGATGAGCAGTTCTTC. Protein sequence: CASSTSQGWDEQFF. The whole variable domain, remainder taken from reference TRBV5-5 and TRBJ2-1, is DAGVTQSPTHLIKTRGQQVTLRCSPISGHKSVSWYQQVLGQGPQFIFQYYEKEERGRGNFPDRFSARQFPNYSSELNVNALLLGDSALYLCASSTSQGWDEQFFGPGTRLTVL.

The chain has TRBV20-1 and TRBJ1-4; no clear D. Trimming took off 3 bases at V and 0 bases at J, with 8 bases between the two ends. Germline-derived CDR1 and CDR2 are DFQATT and SNEGSKA (reference sequence). The CDR3 is 14 amino acids. The CDR3 coding sequence is TGCAGTGCTAGTGACTGGGCAACTAATGAAAAACTGTTTTTT. Translating it yields CSASDWATNEKLFF.

The chain carries TRBV14 and TRBJ2-5; TRBD1 aligns across 9 bases. Trimming cost V 4 bases and J 5 bases; bases outside gene matches: 2. The CDR3 loop spans 13 amino acids. Germline CDR1 is SGHDN and CDR2 is FVKESK. The CDR3 is CASSPGQGETQYF. CDR3 bases: TGTGCCAGCAGCCCTGGACAGGGGGAGACCCAGTACTTC.

The chain employs TRBV7-9 and TRBJ1-4; D ambiguous. Trimming stripped 4 bases from V and 0 bases from J, with 12 bases between. Germline V CDR1 and CDR2: SEHNR, FQNEAQ (reference sequence). The CDR3 spans 16 residues. The CDR3 protein is CASSSRPYATNEKLFF. The CDR3 DNA sequence: TGTGCCAGCAGCTCCCGCCCGTATGCAACTAATGAAAAACTGTTTTTT.